This T cell receptor (beta chain) was recorded in a study of blood T cell dynamics during melanoma immunotherapy. The method was immunoSEQ multiplex PCR; TCRdb's version includes in-frame clones alone and lacks a portion of them. Among 25,000 to 30,000 clones listed, around 80% were seen once. Germline V gene sequence: CDR1 ENHRY, CDR2 SYGVKD. This CDR3 spans 17 amino acids. V dropped 7 bases and J dropped 0; count of bases not matched to a gene: 13. This sample's time point: week 3, after first cycle of checkpoint inhibitor. The receptor was isolated from a human donor with melanoma. This rearrangement joins TRBV10-3 to TRBJ1-1; 8 bases match TRBD1. The input for sequencing was blood, taken from a patient treated with checkpoint blockade. The CDR3 DNA is TGTGCCATCAAGGTCAGGGTGACAGGGGATTTGAACACTGAAGCTTTCTTT. Translation gives CAIKVRVTGDLNTEAFF.